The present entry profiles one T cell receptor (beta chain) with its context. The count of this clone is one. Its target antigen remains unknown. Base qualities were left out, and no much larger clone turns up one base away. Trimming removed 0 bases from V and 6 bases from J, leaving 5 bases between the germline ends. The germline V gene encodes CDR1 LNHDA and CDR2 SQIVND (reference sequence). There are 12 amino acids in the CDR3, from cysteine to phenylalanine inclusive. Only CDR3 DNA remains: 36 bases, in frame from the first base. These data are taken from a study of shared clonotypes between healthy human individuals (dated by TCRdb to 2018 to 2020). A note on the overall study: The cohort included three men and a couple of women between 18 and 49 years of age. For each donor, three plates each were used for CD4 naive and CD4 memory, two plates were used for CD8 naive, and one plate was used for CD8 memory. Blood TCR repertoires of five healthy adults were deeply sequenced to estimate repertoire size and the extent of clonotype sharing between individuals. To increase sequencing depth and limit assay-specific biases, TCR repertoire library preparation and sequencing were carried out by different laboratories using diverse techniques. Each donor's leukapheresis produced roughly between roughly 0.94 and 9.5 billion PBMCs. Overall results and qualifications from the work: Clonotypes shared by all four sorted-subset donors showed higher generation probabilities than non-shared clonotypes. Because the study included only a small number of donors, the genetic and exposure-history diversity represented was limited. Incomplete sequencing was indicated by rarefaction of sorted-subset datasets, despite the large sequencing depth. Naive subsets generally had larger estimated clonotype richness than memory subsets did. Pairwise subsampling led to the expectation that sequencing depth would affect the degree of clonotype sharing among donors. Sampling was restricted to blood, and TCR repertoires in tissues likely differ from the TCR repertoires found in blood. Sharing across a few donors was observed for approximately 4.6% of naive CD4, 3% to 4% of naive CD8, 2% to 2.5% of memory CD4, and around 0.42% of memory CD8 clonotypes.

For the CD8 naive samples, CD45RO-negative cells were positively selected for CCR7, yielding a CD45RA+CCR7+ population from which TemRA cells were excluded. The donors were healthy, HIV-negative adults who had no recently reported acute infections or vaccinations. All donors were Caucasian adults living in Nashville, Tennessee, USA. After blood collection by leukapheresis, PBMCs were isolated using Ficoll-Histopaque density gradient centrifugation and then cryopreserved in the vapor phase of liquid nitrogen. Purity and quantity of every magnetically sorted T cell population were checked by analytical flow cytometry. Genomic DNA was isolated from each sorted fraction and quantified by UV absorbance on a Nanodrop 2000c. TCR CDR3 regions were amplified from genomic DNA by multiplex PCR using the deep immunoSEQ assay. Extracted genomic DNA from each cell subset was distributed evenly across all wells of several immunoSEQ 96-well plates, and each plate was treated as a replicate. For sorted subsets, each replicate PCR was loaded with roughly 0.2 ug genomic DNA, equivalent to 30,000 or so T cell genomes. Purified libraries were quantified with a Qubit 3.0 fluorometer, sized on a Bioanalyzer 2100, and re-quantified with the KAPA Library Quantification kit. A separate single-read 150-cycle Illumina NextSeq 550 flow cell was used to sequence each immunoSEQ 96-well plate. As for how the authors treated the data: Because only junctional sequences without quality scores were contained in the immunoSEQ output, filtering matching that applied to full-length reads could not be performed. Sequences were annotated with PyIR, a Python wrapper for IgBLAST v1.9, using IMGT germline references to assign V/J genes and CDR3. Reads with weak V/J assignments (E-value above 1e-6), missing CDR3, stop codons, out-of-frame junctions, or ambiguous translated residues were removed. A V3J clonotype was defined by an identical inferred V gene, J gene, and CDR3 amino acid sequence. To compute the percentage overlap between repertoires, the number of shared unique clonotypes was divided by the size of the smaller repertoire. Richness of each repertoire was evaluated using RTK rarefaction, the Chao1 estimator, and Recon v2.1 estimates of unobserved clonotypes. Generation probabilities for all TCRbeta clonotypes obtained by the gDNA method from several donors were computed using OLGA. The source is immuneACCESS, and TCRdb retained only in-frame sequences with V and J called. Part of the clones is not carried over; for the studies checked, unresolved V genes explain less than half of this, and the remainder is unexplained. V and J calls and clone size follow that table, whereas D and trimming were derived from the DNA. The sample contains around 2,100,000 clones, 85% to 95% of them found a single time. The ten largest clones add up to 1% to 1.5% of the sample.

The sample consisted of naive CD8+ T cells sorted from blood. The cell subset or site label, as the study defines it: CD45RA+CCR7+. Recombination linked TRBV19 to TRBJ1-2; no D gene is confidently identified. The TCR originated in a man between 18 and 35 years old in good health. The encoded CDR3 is CASSIETHGYTF. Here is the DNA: TGTGCCAGTAGTATAGAAACTCATGGCTACACCTTC.